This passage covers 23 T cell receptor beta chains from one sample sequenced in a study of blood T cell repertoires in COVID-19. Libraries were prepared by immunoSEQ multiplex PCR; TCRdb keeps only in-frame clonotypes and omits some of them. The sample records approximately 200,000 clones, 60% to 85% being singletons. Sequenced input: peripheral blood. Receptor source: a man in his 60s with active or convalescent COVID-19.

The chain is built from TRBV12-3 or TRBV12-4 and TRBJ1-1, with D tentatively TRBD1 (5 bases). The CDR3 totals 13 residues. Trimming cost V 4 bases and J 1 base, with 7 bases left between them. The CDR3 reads CASSSQGNTEAFF. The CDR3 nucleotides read TGTGCCAGCAGTTCCCAGGGGAACACTGAAGCTTTCTTT.

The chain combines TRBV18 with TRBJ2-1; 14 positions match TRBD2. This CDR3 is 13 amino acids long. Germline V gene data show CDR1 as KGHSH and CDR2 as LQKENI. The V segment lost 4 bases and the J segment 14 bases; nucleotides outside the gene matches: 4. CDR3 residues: CASSLGLAGGKFF. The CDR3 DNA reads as TGTGCCAGCTCACTCGGACTAGCGGGAGGAAAGTTCTTC.

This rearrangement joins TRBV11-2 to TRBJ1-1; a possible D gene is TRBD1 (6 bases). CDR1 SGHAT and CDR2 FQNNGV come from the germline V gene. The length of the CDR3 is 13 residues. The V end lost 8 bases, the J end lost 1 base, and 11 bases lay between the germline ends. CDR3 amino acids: CASSGGANTEAFF. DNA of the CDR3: TGTGCCAGCTCGGGGGGGGCGAACACTGAAGCTTTCTTT.

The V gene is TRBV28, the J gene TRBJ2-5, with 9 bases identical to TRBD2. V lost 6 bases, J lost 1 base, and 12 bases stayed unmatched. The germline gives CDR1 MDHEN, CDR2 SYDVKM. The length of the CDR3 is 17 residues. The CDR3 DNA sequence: TGTGCCAGCAGCCGACTAGCGGAGACCCGTTCCCAAGAGACCCAGTACTTC. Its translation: CASSRLAETRSQETQYF.

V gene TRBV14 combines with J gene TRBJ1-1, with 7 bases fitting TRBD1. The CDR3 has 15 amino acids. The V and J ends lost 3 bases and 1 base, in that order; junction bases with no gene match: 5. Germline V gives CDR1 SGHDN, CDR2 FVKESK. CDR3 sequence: CASSHSGGTNTEAFF. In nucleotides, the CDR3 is TGTGCCAGCAGCCATTCAGGGGGTACGAACACTGAAGCTTTCTTT.

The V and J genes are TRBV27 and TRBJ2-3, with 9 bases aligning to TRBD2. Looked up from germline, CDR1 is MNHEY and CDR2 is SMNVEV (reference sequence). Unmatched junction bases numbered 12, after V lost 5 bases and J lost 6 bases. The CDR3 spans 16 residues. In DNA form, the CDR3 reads TGTGCCAGCAGTACCCGGGGTAGCGGGAGACCGGATACGCAGTATTTT. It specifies CASSTRGSGRPDTQYF.

The CDR3 nucleotides read TGTGCCAGCAGCGACACAGGGGCATTCCGCGAAAAACTGTTTTTT. Protein: CASSDTGAFREKLFF. The chain uses TRBV6-2 or TRBV6-3 and TRBJ1-4; 7 nucleotides agree with TRBD1. V dropped 6 bases and J dropped 8; count of bases not matched to a gene: 12. This CDR3 spans 15 amino acids. Germline values: CDR1 MNHEY, CDR2 SVGEGT.

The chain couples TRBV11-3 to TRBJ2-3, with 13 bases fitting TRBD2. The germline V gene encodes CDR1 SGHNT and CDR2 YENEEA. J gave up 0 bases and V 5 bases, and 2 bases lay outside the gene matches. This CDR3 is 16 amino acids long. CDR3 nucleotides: TGTGCCAGCAGCGGGACTAGCGGGATAAGCACAGATACGCAGTATTTT. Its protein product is CASSGTSGISTDTQYF.

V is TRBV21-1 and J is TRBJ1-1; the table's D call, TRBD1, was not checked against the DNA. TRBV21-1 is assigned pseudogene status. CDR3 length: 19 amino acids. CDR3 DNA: TGTGCCAGCAGCAAAAAAGTAGACAGGGAGCGAGGATGGTTCACTGAAGCTTTCTTT. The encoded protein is CASSKKVDRERGWFTEAFF.

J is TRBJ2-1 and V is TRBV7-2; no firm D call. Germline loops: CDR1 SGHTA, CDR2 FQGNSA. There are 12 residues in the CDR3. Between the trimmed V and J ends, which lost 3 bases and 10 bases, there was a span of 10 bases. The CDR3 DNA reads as TGTGCCAGCAGCTTTAAACGGTGGGAGCAGTTCTTC. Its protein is CASSFKRWEQFF.

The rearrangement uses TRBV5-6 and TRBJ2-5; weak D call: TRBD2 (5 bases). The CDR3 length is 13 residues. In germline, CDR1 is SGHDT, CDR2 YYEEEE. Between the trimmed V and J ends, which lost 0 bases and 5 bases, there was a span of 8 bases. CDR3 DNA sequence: TGTGCCAGCAGCTTGGCCGGACTGGAGACCCAGTACTTC. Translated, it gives CASSLAGLETQYF.

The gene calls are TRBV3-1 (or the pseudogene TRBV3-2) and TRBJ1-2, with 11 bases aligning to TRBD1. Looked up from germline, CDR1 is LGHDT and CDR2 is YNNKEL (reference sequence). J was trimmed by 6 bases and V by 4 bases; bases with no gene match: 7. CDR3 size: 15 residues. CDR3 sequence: CASSLWTGGADGYTF. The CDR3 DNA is TGTGCCAGCAGCCTCTGGACAGGGGGCGCCGATGGCTACACCTTC.

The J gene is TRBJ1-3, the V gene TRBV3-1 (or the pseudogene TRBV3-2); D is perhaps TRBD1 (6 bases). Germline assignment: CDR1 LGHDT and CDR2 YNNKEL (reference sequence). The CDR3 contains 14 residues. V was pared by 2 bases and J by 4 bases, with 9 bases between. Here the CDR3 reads CASSQQGSGNTIYF. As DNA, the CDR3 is TGTGCCAGCAGCCAACAGGGGTCCGGAAACACCATATATTTT.

The CDR3, as DNA: TGTGCCAGCAGCCAGGCCTATGCGGGAGGGCACTACGAGCAGTACTTC. It yields the protein CASSQAYAGGHYEQYF. V and J are TRBV3-1 (or the pseudogene TRBV3-2) and TRBJ2-7; TRBD2 agrees at 9 bases. J gave up 3 bases and V 3 bases, and 9 bases lay outside the gene matches. Looked up from germline, CDR1 is LGHDT and CDR2 is YNNKEL (reference sequence). The CDR3 has 16 amino acids.

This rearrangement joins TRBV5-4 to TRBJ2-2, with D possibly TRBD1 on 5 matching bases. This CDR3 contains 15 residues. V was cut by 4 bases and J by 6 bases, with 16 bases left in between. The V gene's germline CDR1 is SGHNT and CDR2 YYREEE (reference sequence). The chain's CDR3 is CASSPRRAGSGELFF. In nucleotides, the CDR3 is TGTGCCAGCAGCCCAAGACGTGCAGGGTCCGGGGAGCTGTTTTTT.

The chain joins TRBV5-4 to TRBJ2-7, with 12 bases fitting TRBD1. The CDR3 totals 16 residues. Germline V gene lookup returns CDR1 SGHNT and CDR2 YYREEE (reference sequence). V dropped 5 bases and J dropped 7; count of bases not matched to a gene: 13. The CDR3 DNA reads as TGTGCCAGCAGTCACGTGGGACAGGGGGCGCGGAGGGAGCAGTACTTC. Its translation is CASSHVGQGARREQYF.

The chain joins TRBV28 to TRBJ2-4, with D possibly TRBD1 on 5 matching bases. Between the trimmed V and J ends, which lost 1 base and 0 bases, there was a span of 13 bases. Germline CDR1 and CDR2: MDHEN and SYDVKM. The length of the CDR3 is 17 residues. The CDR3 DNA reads TGTGCCAGCAGTTTATCGGCAGGGTTTCTAGCCAAAAACATTCAGTACTTC. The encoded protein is CASSLSAGFLAKNIQYF.

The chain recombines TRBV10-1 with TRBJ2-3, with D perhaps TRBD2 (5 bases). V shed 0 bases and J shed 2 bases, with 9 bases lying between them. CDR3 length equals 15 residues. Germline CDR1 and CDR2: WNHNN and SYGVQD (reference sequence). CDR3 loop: CASSESPGSTDTQYF. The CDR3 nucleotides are TGCGCCAGCAGTGAGTCCCCGGGGTCCACAGATACGCAGTATTTT.

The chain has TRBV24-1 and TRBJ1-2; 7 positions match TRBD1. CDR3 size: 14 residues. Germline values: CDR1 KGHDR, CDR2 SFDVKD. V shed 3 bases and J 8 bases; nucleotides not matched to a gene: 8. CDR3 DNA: TGTGCCACCAGTGATCGACAGGGAACGAACGGCTACACCTTC. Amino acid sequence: CATSDRQGTNGYTF.

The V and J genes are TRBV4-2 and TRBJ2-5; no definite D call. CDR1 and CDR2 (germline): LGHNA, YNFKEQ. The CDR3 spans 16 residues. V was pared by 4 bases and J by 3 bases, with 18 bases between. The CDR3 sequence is CASSPLAAVMEETQYF. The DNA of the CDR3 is TGTGCCAGCAGCCCTCTCGCTGCGGTCATGGAAGAGACCCAGTACTTC.

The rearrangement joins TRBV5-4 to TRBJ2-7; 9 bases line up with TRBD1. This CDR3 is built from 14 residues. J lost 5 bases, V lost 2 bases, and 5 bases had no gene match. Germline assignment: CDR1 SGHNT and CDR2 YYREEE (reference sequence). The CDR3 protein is CASSLRGQGNEQYF. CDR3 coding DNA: TGTGCCAGCAGCTTAAGGGGACAGGGAAACGAGCAGTACTTC.

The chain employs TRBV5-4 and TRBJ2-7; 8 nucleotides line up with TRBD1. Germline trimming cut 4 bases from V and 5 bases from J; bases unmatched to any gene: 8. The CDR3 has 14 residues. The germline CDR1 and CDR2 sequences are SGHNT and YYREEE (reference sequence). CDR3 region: CASSDRTGINEQYF. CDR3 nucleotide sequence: TGTGCCAGCAGCGACAGGACAGGGATAAACGAGCAGTACTTC. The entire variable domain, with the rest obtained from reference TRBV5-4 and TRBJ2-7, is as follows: ETGVTQSPTHLIKTRGQQVTLRCSSQSGHNTVSWYQQALGQGPQFIFQYYREEENGRGNFPPRFSGLQFPNYSSELNVNALELDDSALYLCASSDRTGINEQYFGPGTRLTVT.

CDR3 sequence: CASSHGSSYEQYF. As DNA, the CDR3 is TGCGCCAGCAGTCACGGGAGCTCCTACGAGCAGTACTTC. The chain carries TRBV23-1 and TRBJ2-7, with D tentatively TRBD2 (6 bases). TRBV23-1 is recorded as an ORF, its role being uncertain. The CDR3 totals 13 residues. The germline V and J ends were trimmed by 3 bases and 0 bases, with 6 bases remaining between them.